Listed here is a single T cell receptor (beta chain). Its target is not known. This specimen belongs to a study of cytomegalovirus exposure and HLA in healthy donors. Study-wide results and limits: An apparent linkage of common viral pathogens to several of the most significant clusters emerged in a later analysis. TCR beta sequences reportedly predicted most subjects' HLA-A and HLA-B alleles accurately. The study flagged some 170 TCR beta chains as cytomegalovirus-associated.

The CDR3 is 14 residues long. From germline, CDR1 is LGHNA and CDR2 YNFKEQ. V gave up 1 base and J gave up 10 bases, with 14 bases separating them. Those who donated were healthy bone marrow donors. With 60 Vbeta and 13 Jbeta primers, the PCR was carried out. Libraries were prepared by immunoSEQ multiplex PCR; TCRdb keeps only in-frame clonotypes and omits some of them. The sample has some 180,000 clones, 77% seen once; the top ten hold 3% to 4.5%. Sequencing was done on a sample of PBMCs. The chain couples TRBV4-2 to TRBJ2-1; D might be TRBD1 (6 bases). The sequence was collected from a woman aged 55-69 years in good health and CMV-seropositive. CDR3 in DNA: TGTGCCAGCAGCCAAGCTGGGGGCCCGGGGGAGCAGTTCTTC. It codes for CASSQAGGPGEQFF.